This T cell receptor (beta chain) was sequenced in a study of early T cells in non-severe SARS-CoV-2 infection. The CDR3 covers 12 residues. Germline V gene lookup returns CDR1 GTSNPN and CDR2 SVGIG (reference sequence). Individual cDNA molecules each received unique molecular identifiers attached to them. TCRdb analysed the 5' RACE reads with MiXCR anew, one entry per CDR3 protein. The table lists 80,000 to 100,000 distinct CDR3 sequences, 8% to 13% of them singletons. With regard to this clonotype: Since a much larger clone is just one base distant, this may be a read error.

The source of this sequence is an adult who was a healthcare worker with PCR-confirmed SARS-CoV-2 infection or an uninfected control (not recorded which). This chain connects TRBV30 to TRBJ1-2; D is perhaps TRBD1 (5 bases). The starting material was whole blood, obtained at baseline. CDR3 sequence reads: CAWSPDNYGYSF. The CDR3 DNA reads as TGTGCCTGGAGTCCGGACAACTATGGCTACTCCTTC.